These 10 T cell receptor beta chains came from one sample sequenced in a study of shared clonotypes between healthy human individuals. Clones were sequenced by immunoSEQ multiplex PCR, and TCRdb holds only the in-frame ones, with some missing. In the table there are roughly 1,500,000 clones, approximately 98% of which are singletons. Sequenced material: naive CD4+ T cells sorted from blood. Subset of the sample: CD45RA+ positively selected. Receptor source: a man aged 25 to 40 in good health.

The CDR3 bases are TGTGCCAGCAGCTTTGTCGGCAAAGTGGTGGGCTACACCTTC. This sequence encodes CASSFVGKVVGYTF. The rearrangement links TRBV11-2 to TRBJ1-2; D is uncertain. Between the trimmed V and J ends, which lost 3 bases and 8 bases, there was a span of 16 bases. This CDR3 is built from 14 residues. Germline V gene sequence: CDR1 SGHAT, CDR2 FQNNGV.

The J gene is TRBJ1-4, the V gene TRBV7-8; D is undetermined. The germline V gene has CDR1 SGHVS and CDR2 FQNEAQ. The CDR3 covers 16 residues. Between the trimmed V and J ends, which lost 6 bases and 5 bases, there was a span of 19 bases. The CDR3 nucleotides are TGTGCCAGCAGTCCTAGGTGGTCGGCGGGGAATGAAAAACTGTTTTTT. This translates into CASSPRWSAGNEKLFF.

A single count supports this clone. J is TRBJ2-7 and V is TRBV7-2; D is possibly TRBD2 (6 bases). From germline, CDR1 is SGHTA and CDR2 FQGNSA. V lost 1 base and J 3 bases, leaving 19 bases between the germline ends. This CDR3 region has 17 residues. This CDR3 reads CASSLGGRGRKSYEQYF. The CDR3 DNA sequence: TGTGCCAGCAGCTTAGGAGGGAGAGGGAGGAAAAGCTACGAGCAGTACTTC.

The chain is built from TRBV5-4 and TRBJ2-1; TRBD1 might be the D (5 bases). The CDR3 has 11 residues. V lost 1 base and J 9 bases, leaving 5 bases between the germline ends. CDR1 and CDR2 from the germline V gene are SGHNT and YYREEE (reference sequence). Written as DNA, the CDR3 is TGTGCCAGCAGCTTGACAGGTGAGCAGTTCTTC. Translating gives CASSLTGEQFF.

The CDR3 region has the DNA TGTGCCAGCAGTCACAGACTAGCGGGAGCCTCACAAGAGACCCAGTACTTC. This encodes CASSHRLAGASQETQYF. The J gene is TRBJ2-5, the V gene TRBV28; 12 nucleotides align to TRBD2. Germline CDR1 MDHEN, CDR2 SYDVKM. The trim removed 5 bases at V and 2 bases at J, leaving 9 bases unmatched. The CDR3 runs to 17 residues. Full variable domain (rest looked up from reference TRBV28 and TRBJ2-5): DVKVTQSSRYLVKRTGEKVFLECVQDMDHENMFWYRQDPGLGLRLIYFSYDVKMKEKGDIPEGYSVSREKKERFSLILESASTNQTSMYLCASSHRLAGASQETQYFGPGTRLLVL.

The genes are TRBV5-1 and TRBJ2-2; 15 bases fit TRBD2. This CDR3 comprises 18 residues. Germline trimming cut 4 bases from V and 0 bases from J; bases unmatched to any gene: 4. Per the germline V gene, CDR1 is SGHRS and CDR2 is YFSETQ. The CDR3, as DNA: TGCGCCAGCAGCGCGGGACTAGCGGGAGGAACGAACACCGGGGAGCTGTTTTTT. The encoded protein is CASSAGLAGGTNTGELFF.

V gene TRBV7-8 combines with J gene TRBJ2-7; 7 bases line up with TRBD1. This CDR3 spans 14 amino acids. CDR1 and CDR2 from the germline V gene are SGHVS and FQNEAQ. The V segment lost 2 bases and the J segment 5 bases; nucleotides outside the gene matches: 6. The CDR3 sequence: CASSLLLQGDEQYF. The CDR3 coding sequence is TGTGCCAGCAGCTTATTGTTGCAGGGGGACGAGCAGTACTTC.

The chain employs TRBV6-5 and TRBJ2-5; D is possibly TRBD2 (5 bases). CDR1 is MNHEY, CDR2 SVGAGI, per germline. The V end was cut by 6 bases, the J end by 5 bases, with 19 bases between. CDR3 length: 15 residues. The CDR3 DNA reads as TGTGCCAGCAGAGGACCCTTAGCATCGGGGGAGACCCAGTACTTC. This sequence encodes CASRGPLASGETQYF.

The rearrangement links TRBV10-2 to TRBJ1-2, with unresolved D. Germline-derived CDR1 and CDR2 are WSHSY and SAAADI. This CDR3 contains 12 residues. With 6 bases removed from V and 4 bases from J, the gap between germline ends came to 9 bases. CDR3 coding DNA: TGCGCCAGCAGGGAGGGCGGCTATGGCTACACCTTC. As protein: CASREGGYGYTF.

The rearrangement links TRBV14 to TRBJ2-1; D not resolved. Looked up from germline, CDR1 is SGHDN and CDR2 is FVKESK. Trimming took 4 bases from V and 9 from J, leaving 16 bases between them. This CDR3 has 14 residues. The CDR3 region is CASSPTGWLIEQFF. CDR3 in DNA: TGTGCCAGCAGCCCCACGGGTTGGCTTATTGAGCAGTTCTTC.